The 26 T cell receptor beta chains reported below all come from one sample, sequenced in a study of shared clonotypes between healthy human individuals. TCRdb's copy holds only in-frame clones and misses some; the assay was immunoSEQ multiplex PCR. Among around 500,000 clones listed, 81% were seen once. Sequenced material: PBMCs. Receptors were obtained from a woman aged 40-49 years in good health. Some clones in this sample may be carry-over from other donors' samples.

This sequence joins TRBV2 and TRBJ2-3; TRBD1 or TRBD2 may be the D gene (6 bases each). This CDR3 has 17 amino acids. Germline CDR1 reads SNHLY; CDR2 reads FYNNEI. V shed 6 bases and J shed 4 bases, with 23 bases lying between them. The CDR3, as DNA: TGTGCCAGCAGAGGTCCCAGGATGGGGGGCGTCCCAGATACGCAGTATTTT. Protein sequence: CASRGPRMGGVPDTQYF.

As concerns this clone: Given a far larger clone just one base away, this is likely a sequencing read error. This chain joins TRBV30 and TRBJ1-1, with no clear D. V was pared by 5 bases and J by 2 bases, with 12 bases between. Germline lookup yields CDR1 GTSNPN and CDR2 SVGIG (reference sequence). The CDR3 covers 13 residues. As DNA, the CDR3 is TGTGCCTGGGACTGGAACATTAACACTGAAGCTTTCTTT. The encoded protein is CAWDWNINTEAFF.

This clone was observed at least ten times. The chain recombines TRBV6-4 with TRBJ2-1, with 11 nucleotides matching TRBD2. Unmatched junction bases numbered 5, after V lost 5 bases and J lost 5 bases. CDR3 length: 15 residues. Germline assignment: CDR1 MRHNA and CDR2 SNTAGT. CDR3 DNA sequence: TGTGCCAGCAGTAGCGGGACTAGCGGAAACAATGAGCAGTTCTTC. It specifies CASSSGTSGNNEQFF.

CDR3 nucleotide sequence: TGTGCCAGCAGCCAAGCGGCAGGGGAGCCCCAGCATTTT. It is translated as CASSQAAGEPQHF. This chain links TRBV14 with TRBJ1-5; D is perhaps TRBD1 (6 bases). CDR3 length equals 13 residues. CDR1 is SGHDN, CDR2 FVKESK, per germline. V was pared by 1 base and J by 8 bases, with 9 bases between.

The chain carries TRBV6-6 and TRBJ2-7; tentatively, D is TRBD2 (5 bases). Trimming cost V 4 bases and J 2 bases, with 12 bases left between them. CDR3 length: 14 amino acids. Germline assignment: CDR1 MNHNY and CDR2 SVGAGI (reference sequence). DNA of the CDR3: TGTGCCAGCAGTTCCCGCAGACTAACCTACGAGCAGTACTTC. Translating gives CASSSRRLTYEQYF.

The V and J genes are TRBV20-1 and TRBJ2-1; D might be TRBD2 (6 bases). The CDR3 spans 11 residues. Per germline, CDR1 DFQATT and CDR2 SNEGSKA (reference sequence). V shed 8 bases and J shed 4 bases, with 9 bases lying between them. As DNA, the CDR3 is TGCAGTATTCGGGAGTACAATGAGCAGTTCTTC. Amino acids: CSIREYNEQFF.

Turning to this clone: A read error is likely here: a far larger clone is one base away. The chain has TRBV4-1 and TRBJ2-7; perhaps TRBD2 as D (6 bases). CDR3 size: 16 residues. The germline CDR1 and CDR2 sequences are MGHRA and YSYEKL. The chain's CDR3 is CASSQHGGMGSYEKYF. Written as DNA, the CDR3 is TGCGCCAGCAGCCAACATGGGGGGATGGGCTCCTACGAGAAGTACTTC.

The chain joins TRBV28 to TRBJ2-7; weak D call: TRBD1 (5 bases). The CDR3 length is 15 residues. Trimming took off 2 bases at V and 2 bases at J, with 13 bases between the two ends. Germline V gene sequence: CDR1 MDHEN, CDR2 SYDVKM. CDR3 sequence: CASSLATTEAYEQYF. The DNA for the CDR3 is TGTGCCAGCAGTTTAGCCACGACAGAGGCCTACGAGCAGTACTTC.

This rearrangement joins TRBV5-1 to TRBJ2-7, with TRBD2 as a possible D gene (5 bases). In germline, CDR1 is SGHRS, CDR2 YFSETQ. The CDR3 consists of 14 residues. Trimming pared 4 bases from V and 4 bases from J, leaving 15 bases between. The CDR3 sequence is CASSPRQPGYEQYF. CDR3 sequence (DNA): TGCGCCAGCAGCCCCCGGCAGCCGGGGTACGAGCAGTACTTC.

The chain has TRBV15 and TRBJ2-1; 10 bases map to TRBD2. Per the germline V gene, CDR1 is LNHNV and CDR2 is YYDKDF (reference sequence). This CDR3 comprises 16 residues. V shed 0 bases, J shed 4 bases, and the junction held 3 bases outside the gene matches. The CDR3 nucleotides read TGTGCCACCAGCAGAGATCCTAGCGGGGGTTACAATGAGCAGTTCTTC. This codes for CATSRDPSGGYNEQFF.

The chain links TRBV11-1 to TRBJ2-2; maybe TRBD1 (6 bases). The length of the CDR3 is 13 residues. Germline V gives CDR1 SGHAT, CDR2 FQDESV (reference sequence). V dropped 3 bases and J dropped 6 bases, with 8 bases sitting between them. The CDR3 DNA follows: TGTGCCAGCAGCTTTCAGGGGTCCGGGGAGCTGTTTTTT. It translates to CASSFQGSGELFF.

For the CDR3, the DNA is TGCGCCAGCAGTGTAGGGCAAAGCAGGGAAAAACTGTTTTTT. Translated: CASSVGQSREKLFF. The chain recombines TRBV5-1 with TRBJ1-4; unclear D gene. The CDR3 runs to 14 residues. V lost 5 bases and J lost 8, with 16 bases in between. Germline CDR1 is SGHRS and CDR2 is YFSETQ. The variable domain in full, with the rest retrieved from reference TRBV5-1 and TRBJ1-4, is KAGVTQTPRYLIKTRGQQVTLSCSPISGHRSVSWYQQTPGQGLQFLFEYFSETQRNKGNFPGRFSGRQFSNSRSEMNVSTLELGDSALYLCASSVGQSREKLFFGSGTQLSVL.

The J gene is TRBJ2-3, the V gene TRBV6-6; no clear D gene. In germline, CDR1 is MNHNY, CDR2 SVGAGI (reference sequence). CDR3 size: 12 residues. The V gene lost 4 bases and the J gene lost 5 bases, with 7 bases spanning the gap. The chain's CDR3 is CASSSRKDTQYF. In DNA form, the CDR3 reads TGTGCCAGCAGTTCCAGGAAAGATACGCAGTATTTT.

J is TRBJ2-2 and V is TRBV21-1; the table's TRBD1 call for D was not verified on the DNA. TRBV21-1 is a documented pseudogene. The CDR3 extends over 16 amino acids. This CDR3 is CATSPIGQGVAGELFF. The CDR3 DNA sequence: TGTGCCACATCACCCATAGGACAGGGGGTTGCCGGGGAGCTGTTTTTT.

This sequence joins TRBV15 and TRBJ2-3; D could derive from TRBD1 or TRBD2 (5 bases each). Deletions cut 3 bases from V and 0 bases from J, with 10 bases between. Germline-derived CDR1 and CDR2 are LNHNV and YYDKDF (reference sequence). The CDR3 is 15 residues long. The CDR3 sequence: CATSSFGASTDTQYF. CDR3 DNA: TGTGCCACCAGCAGCTTCGGGGCCAGCACAGATACGCAGTATTTT.

This clone has just one count. The genes are TRBV7-9 and TRBJ1-2; the D gene is possibly TRBD1 (5 bases). Germline assignment: CDR1 SEHNR and CDR2 FQNEAQ (reference sequence). V lost 2 bases and J 7 bases, leaving 14 bases between the germline ends. This CDR3 is built from 14 residues. This chain's CDR3 is CASSLWEEGIGYTF. For the CDR3, the DNA is TGTGCCAGCAGCTTATGGGAAGAGGGGATTGGCTACACCTTC.

Many counts were recorded for this clone. V gene TRBV5-6 combines with J gene TRBJ2-5; 10 nucleotides match TRBD1. The DNA end is a closer match to TRBJ2-7, so the J assignment may be wrong. In germline, CDR1 is SGHDT, CDR2 YYEEEE. The CDR3 is 18 amino acids. In DNA form, the CDR3 reads TGTGCCAGCAGCTCCCACCGGGACAGGGGTATCGTTACCTACGAGCAGTACTTC. This codes for CASSSHRDRGIVTYEQYF.

As to this clone: It differs at one base from a far larger clone, so likely a read error. The rearrangement links TRBV7-8 to TRBJ2-4; D ambiguous. V lost 11 bases and J 3 bases, leaving 14 bases between the germline ends. Germline CDR1 reads SGHVS; CDR2 reads FQNEAQ. The CDR3 contains 13 residues. CDR3 amino acids: CAGRSTDKNIQYF. The CDR3, as DNA: TGTGCCGGCCGATCCACGGACAAAAACATTCAGTACTTC.

About this clone: This may come from a read error, since a much larger clone is one base off. The sample carries other DNA sequences with the same CDR3. The chain carries TRBV15 and TRBJ2-7; possibly TRBD2 for D (6 bases). Germline V gene data show CDR1 as LNHNV and CDR2 as YYDKDF (reference sequence). V lost 0 bases, J lost 3 bases, and 15 bases lay in between. The CDR3 loop spans 16 amino acids. The CDR3: CATSRDQEGLIYEQYF. The CDR3 nucleotides read TGTGCCACCAGCAGAGATCAGGAGGGACTTATCTACGAGCAGTACTTC.

The gene calls are TRBV7-6 and TRBJ2-5, with TRBD2 matching over 8 bases. The V segment lost 1 base and the J segment 3 bases; nucleotides outside the gene matches: 1. This CDR3 contains 14 residues. Germline lookup yields CDR1 SGHVS and CDR2 FNYEAQ. CDR3 sequence reads: CASSLVLAEETQYF. CDR3 nucleotide sequence: TGTGCCAGCAGCTTAGTACTAGCGGAAGAGACCCAGTACTTC.

Ten or more counts support this clone. The chain has TRBV4-1 and TRBJ1-2, with D perhaps matching TRBD1 (5 bases). CDR1 is MGHRA and CDR2 is YSYEKL in the germline V gene. This CDR3 region has 14 residues. Trimming took off 0 bases at V and 4 bases at J, with 9 bases between the two ends. CDR3 nucleotides: TGCGCCAGCAGCCAAGATGAGGGGACCTATGGCTACACCTTC. It is translated as CASSQDEGTYGYTF.

This chain connects TRBV20-1 to TRBJ1-5; the D is unclear. V dropped 3 bases and J dropped 6 bases, with 6 bases sitting between them. The germline V gene has CDR1 DFQATT and CDR2 SNEGSKA (reference sequence). The CDR3 sequence is 11 residues long. The CDR3 sequence: CSASVTQPQHF. The CDR3 DNA is TGCAGTGCTAGTGTTACTCAGCCCCAGCATTTT.

The V call is TRBV18, the J call TRBJ2-7; TRBD2 might be the D (6 bases). V lost 6 bases and J lost 7, with 10 bases in between. Germline CDR1 reads KGHSH; CDR2 reads LQKENI. The CDR3 has 11 residues. The CDR3 here is CASSEAGEQYF. The CDR3 DNA sequence: TGTGCCAGCTCGGAGGCGGGGGAGCAGTACTTC.

The rearrangement links TRBV6-1 to TRBJ1-1, with a weak D call TRBD1 (6 bases). Germline V gene lookup returns CDR1 MNHNS and CDR2 SASEGT. The V and J ends lost 4 bases and 3 bases respectively, with 27 bases between them. There are 19 residues in the CDR3. The CDR3 spells CASSGGTRYLSLGYTEAFF. As DNA, the CDR3 is TGTGCCAGCAGTGGGGGGACAAGGTATCTGAGCTTAGGATACACTGAAGCTTTCTTT.

The rearrangement links TRBV30 to TRBJ1-2; the D gene is possibly TRBD1 (6 bases). This CDR3 is 15 amino acids long. Deletions cut 3 bases from V and 8 bases from J, with 22 bases between. CDR1 and CDR2 (germline): GTSNPN, SVGIG (reference sequence). CDR3 region: CAWSNPTGPMWGYTF. The CDR3 nucleotides are TGTGCCTGGAGCAACCCGACAGGTCCGATGTGGGGCTACACCTTC.

Of note for this clone: Since a far larger clone is one base different, this is likely a read error. This chain uses TRBV29-1 with TRBJ1-1; D not resolved. The CDR3 length is 14 residues. Germline V gives CDR1 SQVTM, CDR2 ANQGSEA. The CDR3 nucleotides are TGCAGAGTTGTCCTAACCCGGGGTGGGATTGAAGCTTTCTTT. Residues: CRVVLTRGGIEAFF.